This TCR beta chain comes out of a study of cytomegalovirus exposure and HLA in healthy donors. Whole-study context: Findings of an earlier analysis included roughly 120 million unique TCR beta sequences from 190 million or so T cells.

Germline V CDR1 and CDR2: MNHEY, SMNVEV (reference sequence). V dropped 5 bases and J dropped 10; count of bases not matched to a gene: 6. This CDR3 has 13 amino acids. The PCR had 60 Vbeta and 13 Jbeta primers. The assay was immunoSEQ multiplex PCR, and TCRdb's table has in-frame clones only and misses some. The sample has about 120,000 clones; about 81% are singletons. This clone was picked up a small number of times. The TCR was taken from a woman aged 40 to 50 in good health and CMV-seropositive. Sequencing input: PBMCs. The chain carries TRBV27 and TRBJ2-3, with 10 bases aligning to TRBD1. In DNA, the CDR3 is TGTGCCAGCAGTCCCTCTGGGACAGGGGCGCAGTATTTT. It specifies CASSPSGTGAQYF.